The T cell receptor (beta chain) described here comes from a study of T cell responses to AZD1222 COVID-19 vaccine. CDR1 and CDR2 from the germline V gene are GTSNPN and SVGIG (reference sequence). The CDR3 is 12 residues long. Trimming cost V 5 bases and J 0 bases, with 8 bases left between them. TCRdb keeps only in-frame clones here, not all; method: immunoSEQ multiplex PCR. The table has some 140,000 clones, roughly 90% seen once. Turning to this clone: Its antigen is unknown.

Findings of the study overall: Spike-wide coverage was observed for vaccine-associated CD4 TCRs, with dominant responses at 160-218 and 743-854. Just five or six AZD1222 recipients tested seropositive at baseline. White British ancestry dominated among donors, who included more females, and clonal diversity was possibly underestimated. Spike-specific TCR breadth and depth were elevated following two AZD1222 doses.

The rearrangement joins TRBV30 to TRBJ2-7; possible D gene TRBD1, 5 bases. Sequencing used peripheral blood, obtained on day 0 of AZD1222 vaccination. The receptor comes from an adult in good health. CDR3: CAWDRSSYEQYF. For the CDR3, the DNA is TGTGCCTGGGACAGAAGCTCCTACGAGCAGTACTTC.